What follows describes a single TCR beta chain. Seattle patient enrollment occurred during active infection, with longitudinal follow-up thereafter. These data belong to a study of blood T cell repertoires in COVID-19. In the study overall: Sites across the United States, Italy and Spain contributed samples from acute and convalescent COVID-19. T cells, B-cell-depleted T cells, or PBMCs provided the cDNA or gDNA that served as material.

This CDR3 is 13 amino acids long. CDR1 is KGHDR, CDR2 SFDVKD, per germline. V was shortened by 1 base and J by 8 bases, with 9 bases between the two germline ends. Per the original data handling: Cell counts per sample came from amplifying reference gene primers. TCRdb keeps only in-frame clones here, not all; method: immunoSEQ multiplex PCR. V and J calls and clone size are given by that table; D and trimming were obtained from the DNA. This sample has 200,000 to 300,000 clones, with around 90% found just once. The sample taken for sequencing was peripheral blood. The sequence was collected from a person aged 18 to 30 with COVID-19, enrolled during active disease. The chain recombines TRBV24-1 with TRBJ2-3, with D perhaps TRBD1 (6 bases). CDR3 amino acids: CATSDFQGPTQYF. The CDR3 DNA is TGTGCCACCAGTGATTTCCAGGGGCCTACGCAGTATTTT.